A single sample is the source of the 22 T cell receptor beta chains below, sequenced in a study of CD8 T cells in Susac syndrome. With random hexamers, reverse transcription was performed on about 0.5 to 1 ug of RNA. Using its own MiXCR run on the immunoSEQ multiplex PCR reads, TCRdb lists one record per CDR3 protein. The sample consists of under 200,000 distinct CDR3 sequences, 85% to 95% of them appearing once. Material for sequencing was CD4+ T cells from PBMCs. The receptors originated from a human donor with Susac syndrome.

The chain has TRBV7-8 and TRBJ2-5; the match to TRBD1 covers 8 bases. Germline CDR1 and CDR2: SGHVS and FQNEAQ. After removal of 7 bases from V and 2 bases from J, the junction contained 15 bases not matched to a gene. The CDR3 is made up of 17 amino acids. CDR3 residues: CASKRYVKQGVQETQYF. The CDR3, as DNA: TGTGCCAGCAAAAGATATGTGAAACAGGGGGTTCAAGAGACCCAGTACTTC. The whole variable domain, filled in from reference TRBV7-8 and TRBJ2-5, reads GAGVSQSPRYKVAKRGQDVALRCDPISGHVSLFWYQQALGQGPEFLTYFQNEAQLDKSGLPSDRFFAERPEGSVSTLKIQRTQQEDSAVYLCASKRYVKQGVQETQYFGPGTRLLVL.

The CDR3 DNA sequence: TGCGCCAGCAGCCAAGTACAGGGGGATGGCTACACCTTC. Translating it yields CASSQVQGDGYTF. The chain links TRBV4-3 to TRBJ1-2; TRBD1 matches 8 bases. Losses at the gene ends were 1 base for V and 6 bases for J; bases not matched to a gene: 1. The CDR3 runs 13 residues. Germline CDR1 LGHNA, CDR2 YSLEER.

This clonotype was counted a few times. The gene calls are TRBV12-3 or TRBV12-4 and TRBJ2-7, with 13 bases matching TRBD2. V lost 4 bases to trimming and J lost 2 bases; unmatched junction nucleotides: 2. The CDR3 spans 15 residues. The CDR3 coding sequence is TGTGCCAGCAGTTCTACTAGCGGGGGGGCCTACGAGCAGTACTTC. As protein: CASSSTSGGAYEQYF.

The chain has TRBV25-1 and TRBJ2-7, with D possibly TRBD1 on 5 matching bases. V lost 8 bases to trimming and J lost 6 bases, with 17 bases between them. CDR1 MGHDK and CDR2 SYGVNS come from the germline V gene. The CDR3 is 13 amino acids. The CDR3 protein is CASGRVELVEQYF. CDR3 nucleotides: TGTGCCAGCGGCAGGGTTGAGCTGGTCGAGCAGTACTTC.

CDR3 sequence: CASSQEVRARTEAFF. The CDR3 nucleotides read TGTGCCAGCAGCCAAGAGGTTCGTGCCCGGACTGAAGCTTTCTTT. The chain carries TRBV3-1 and TRBJ1-1; D unresolved. This CDR3 region has 15 residues. The germline V gene has CDR1 LGHDT and CDR2 YNNKEL (reference sequence). The V gene lost 0 bases and the J gene lost 5 bases, with 13 bases spanning the gap.

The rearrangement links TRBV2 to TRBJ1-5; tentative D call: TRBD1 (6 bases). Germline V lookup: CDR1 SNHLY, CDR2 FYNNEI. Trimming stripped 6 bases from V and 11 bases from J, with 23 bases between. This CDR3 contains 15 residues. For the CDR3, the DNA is TGTGCCAGCAGGGGCCGGACAGCGTCTCAGGTAGCCCAGCATTTT. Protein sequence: CASRGRTASQVAQHF.

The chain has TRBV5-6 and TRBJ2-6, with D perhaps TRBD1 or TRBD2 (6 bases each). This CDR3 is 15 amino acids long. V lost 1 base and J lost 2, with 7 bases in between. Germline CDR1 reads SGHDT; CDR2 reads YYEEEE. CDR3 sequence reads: CASSLRGPGANVLTF. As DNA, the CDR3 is TGTGCCAGCAGCTTGCGGGGGCCTGGGGCCAACGTCCTGACTTTC.

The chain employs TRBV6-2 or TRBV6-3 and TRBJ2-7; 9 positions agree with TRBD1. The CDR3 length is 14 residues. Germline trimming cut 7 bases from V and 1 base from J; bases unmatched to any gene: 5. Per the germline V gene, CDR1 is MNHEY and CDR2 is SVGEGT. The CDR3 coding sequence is TGTGCCAGCATCCGGGACAGGGCTTCCTACGAGCAGTACTTC. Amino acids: CASIRDRASYEQYF.

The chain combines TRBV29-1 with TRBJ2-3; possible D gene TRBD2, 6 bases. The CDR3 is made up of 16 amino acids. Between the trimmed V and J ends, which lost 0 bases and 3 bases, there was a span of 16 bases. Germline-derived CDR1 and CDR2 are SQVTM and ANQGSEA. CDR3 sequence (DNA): TGCAGCGTTGAAGATCCACGGGGGTCTAGGACAGATACGCAGTATTTT. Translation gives CSVEDPRGSRTDTQYF.

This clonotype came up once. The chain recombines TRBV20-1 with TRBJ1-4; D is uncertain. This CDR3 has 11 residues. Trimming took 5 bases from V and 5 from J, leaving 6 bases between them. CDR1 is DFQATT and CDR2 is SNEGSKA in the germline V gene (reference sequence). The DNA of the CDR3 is TGCAGTGCTCTGTTAAATGAAAAACTGTTTTTT. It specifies CSALLNEKLFF.

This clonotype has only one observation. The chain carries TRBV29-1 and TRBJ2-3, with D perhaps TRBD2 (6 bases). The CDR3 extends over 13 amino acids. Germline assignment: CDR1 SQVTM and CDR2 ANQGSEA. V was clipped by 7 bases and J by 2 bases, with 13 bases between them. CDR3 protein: CSAAGWDTDTQYF. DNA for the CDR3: TGCAGCGCGGCGGGGTGGGACACAGATACGCAGTATTTT.

The chain's CDR3 is CATSRDRRTYNEQFF. The CDR3 bases are TGTGCCACCAGCAGAGATAGGCGGACCTACAATGAGCAGTTCTTC. V usage is TRBV15 and J usage is TRBJ2-1; D remains ambiguous. Germline CDR1 and CDR2: LNHNV and YYDKDF (reference sequence). CDR3 length equals 15 residues. With 0 bases removed from V and 2 bases from J, the gap between germline ends came to 8 bases.

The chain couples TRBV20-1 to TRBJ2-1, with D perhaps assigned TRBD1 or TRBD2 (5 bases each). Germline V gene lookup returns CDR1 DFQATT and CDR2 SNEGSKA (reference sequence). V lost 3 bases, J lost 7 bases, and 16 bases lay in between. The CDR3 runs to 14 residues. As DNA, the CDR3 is TGCAGTGCTAGGTGGCTGGGGGAACTTAATGAGCAGTTCTTC. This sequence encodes CSARWLGELNEQFF.

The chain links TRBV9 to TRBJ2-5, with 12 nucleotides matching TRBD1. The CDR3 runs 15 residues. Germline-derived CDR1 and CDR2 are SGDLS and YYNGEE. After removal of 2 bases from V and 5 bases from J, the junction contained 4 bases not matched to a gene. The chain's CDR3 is CASSVGTGGAETQYF. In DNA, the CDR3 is TGTGCCAGCAGCGTCGGGACAGGGGGCGCGGAGACCCAGTACTTC.

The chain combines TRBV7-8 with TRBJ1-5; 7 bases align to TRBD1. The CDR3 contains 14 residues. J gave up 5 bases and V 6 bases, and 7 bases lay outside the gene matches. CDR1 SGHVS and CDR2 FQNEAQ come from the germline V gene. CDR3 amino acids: CASRVGTADQPQHF. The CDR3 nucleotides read TGTGCCAGCAGAGTCGGGACAGCCGATCAGCCCCAGCATTTT.

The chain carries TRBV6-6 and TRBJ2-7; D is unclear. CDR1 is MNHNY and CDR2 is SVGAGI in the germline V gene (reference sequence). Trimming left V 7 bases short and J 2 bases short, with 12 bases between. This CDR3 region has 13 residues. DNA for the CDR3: TGTGCCAGCACCTTCAACACCCCCTACGAGCAGTACTTC. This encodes CASTFNTPYEQYF.

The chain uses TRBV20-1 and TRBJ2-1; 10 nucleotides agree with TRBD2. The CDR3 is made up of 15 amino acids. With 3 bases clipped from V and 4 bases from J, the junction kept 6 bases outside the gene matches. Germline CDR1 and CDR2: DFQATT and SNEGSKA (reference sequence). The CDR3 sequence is CSARKERGGYNEQFF. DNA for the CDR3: TGCAGTGCTAGGAAGGAGCGGGGGGGGTACAATGAGCAGTTCTTC.

CDR3 nucleotide sequence: TGTGCCACCACAGGGGATTTCAATCAGCCCCAGCATTTT. This sequence encodes CATTGDFNQPQHF. The gene calls are TRBV15 and TRBJ1-5; TRBD1 is a possible D gene (6 bases). Trimming left V 7 bases short and J 3 bases short, with 10 bases between. The CDR3 covers 13 residues. Germline values: CDR1 LNHNV, CDR2 YYDKDF (reference sequence).

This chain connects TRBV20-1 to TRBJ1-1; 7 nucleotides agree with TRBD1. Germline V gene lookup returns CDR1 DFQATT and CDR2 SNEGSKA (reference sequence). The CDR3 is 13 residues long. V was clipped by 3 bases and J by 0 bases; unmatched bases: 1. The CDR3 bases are TGCAGTGCTAGGACAGGGATGAACACTGAAGCTTTCTTT. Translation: CSARTGMNTEAFF.

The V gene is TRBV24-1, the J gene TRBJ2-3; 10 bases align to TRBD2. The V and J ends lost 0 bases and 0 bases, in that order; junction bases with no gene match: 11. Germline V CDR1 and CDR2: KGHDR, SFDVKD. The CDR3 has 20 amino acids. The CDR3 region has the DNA TGTGCCACCAGTGATTTGTTGCGCCTAGCGGGGGTTACTAGCACAGATACGCAGTATTTT. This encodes CATSDLLRLAGVTSTDTQYF.

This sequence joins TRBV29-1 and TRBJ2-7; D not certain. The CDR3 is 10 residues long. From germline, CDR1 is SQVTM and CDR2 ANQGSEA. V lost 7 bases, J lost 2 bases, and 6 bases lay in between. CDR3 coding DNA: TGCAGCGCCCGTACCTACGAGCAGTACTTC. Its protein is CSARTYEQYF.

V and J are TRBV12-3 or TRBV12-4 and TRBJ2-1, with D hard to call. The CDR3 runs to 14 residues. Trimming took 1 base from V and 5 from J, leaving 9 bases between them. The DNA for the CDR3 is TGTGCCAGCAGTTTAGAAGGCATGGACAATGAGCAGTTCTTC. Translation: CASSLEGMDNEQFF.